The clone carrying this TCR beta chain showed up just once. These data are taken from a study of T cell responses to AZD1222 COVID-19 vaccine. Between the trimmed V and J ends, which lost 5 bases and 4 bases, there was a span of 11 bases. This CDR3 is 13 amino acids long. Sequencing was performed with immunoSEQ multiplex PCR; in TCRdb, only in-frame clones are kept and a portion is missing. The table records 100,000 to 120,000 clones, about 95% of them present only once. This sequence joins TRBV12-3 or TRBV12-4 and TRBJ2-5; D possibly corresponds to TRBD1 (5 bases). The sample in question was peripheral blood, obtained 28 days after the second AZD1222 dose. The clonotype was recovered from an adult who received the AZD1222 COVID-19 vaccine. Here the CDR3 reads CASSDSQSETQYF. CDR3 nucleotides: TGTGCCAGCAGTGACAGTCAGTCAGAGACCCAGTACTTC.